These T cell receptor beta chains were read from a single sample in a study of early T cells in non-severe SARS-CoV-2 infection. TCRdb re-called the 5' RACE reads with MiXCR, one entry per CDR3 protein. This table holds about 81,000 distinct CDR3 sequences, more than 13% found once. Specimen: whole blood. The source is an adult who was a healthcare worker with PCR-confirmed SARS-CoV-2 infection or an uninfected control (not recorded which). CDR3s include the opening cysteine and the closing phenylalanine or tryptophan. Fields, in order: V gene, J gene, clone size, D gene, CDR3 length, CDR3 protein. D genes are given only for firm matches. A row's size may be missing; if present it is once, few, many or a size class.

TRBV12-3/TRBV12-4	TRBJ2-7	.	.	13	CASSLHPGSEQYF
TRBV6-5	TRBJ1-1	few	TRBD1	14	CASSPDRVNTEAFF
TRBV11-2	TRBJ1-6	few	TRBD1	15	CASSSTGGQGSPLHF
TRBV7-3	TRBJ2-3	few	.	14	CASSLGAGSDTQYF
TRBV5-1	TRBJ1-6	.	.	15	CASSLRRANNSPLHF
TRBV9	TRBJ2-7	few	.	16	CASSAGTGRSSYEQYF
TRBV28	TRBJ1-5	.	.	11	CASGRNQPQHF
TRBV4-3	TRBJ1-4	few	TRBD1	17	CASSQTGTGGTFEKLFF
TRBV28	TRBJ1-2	few	.	11	CASSLGTQEIF
TRBV12-3/TRBV12-4	TRBJ1-3	.	.	12	CASSFIGNTIYF
TRBV6-5	TRBJ2-6	.	.	14	CASSYISGANVLTF
TRBV11-2	TRBJ1-1	.	TRBD1	16	CASSLGGNRGGTEAFF
TRBV29-1	TRBJ2-2	.	.	14	CSVVRDPYTGELFF
TRBV14	TRBJ2-7	.	.	13	CASSQDRGYEQYF
TRBV12-3/TRBV12-4	TRBJ1-5	.	.	14	CASTSQGWNQPQHF
TRBV5-6	TRBJ1-2	few	TRBD1	15	CASHGTGRLSYGYTF
TRBV7-9	TRBJ1-4	.	TRBD1	15	CASSTGDRTNEKLFF
TRBV12-5	TRBJ2-7	.	.	16	CASGSPGNLLSYEQYF
TRBV5-4	TRBJ2-5	few	.	12	CAFQRVEETQYF
TRBV2	TRBJ2-1	.	.	14	CASTPQATYDEQFF
TRBV12-3/TRBV12-4	TRBJ2-2	many	.	14	CASSYGGRTGELFF
TRBV28	TRBJ1-3	few	.	10	CASSGNTIYF
TRBV29-1	TRBJ2-3	.	.	13	CSVGLGGTDTQYF
TRBV4-3	TRBJ2-3	.	.	15	CASSQDKAGTDTQYF